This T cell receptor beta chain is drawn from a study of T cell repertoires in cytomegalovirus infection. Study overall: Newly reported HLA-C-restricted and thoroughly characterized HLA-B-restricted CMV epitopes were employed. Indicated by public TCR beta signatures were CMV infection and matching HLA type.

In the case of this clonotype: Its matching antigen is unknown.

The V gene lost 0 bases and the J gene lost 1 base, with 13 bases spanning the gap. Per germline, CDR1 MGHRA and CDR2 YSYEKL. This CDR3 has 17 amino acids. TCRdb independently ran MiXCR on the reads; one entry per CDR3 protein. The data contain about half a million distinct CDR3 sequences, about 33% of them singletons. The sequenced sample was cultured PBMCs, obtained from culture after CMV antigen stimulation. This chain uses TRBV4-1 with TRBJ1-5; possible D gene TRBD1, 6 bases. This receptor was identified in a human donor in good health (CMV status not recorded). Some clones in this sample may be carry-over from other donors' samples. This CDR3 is CASSQEGGSISNQPQHF. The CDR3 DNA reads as TGCGCCAGCAGCCAAGAAGGGGGTTCTATCAGCAATCAGCCCCAGCATTTT.